One and the same sample provided the 12 T cell receptor beta chains below, sequenced in a study of blood T cell repertoires in COVID-19. TCRdb keeps only in-frame clones here, not all; method: immunoSEQ multiplex PCR. The sample yields around 100,000 clones, roughly 80% seen once. The sequenced sample was peripheral blood. The receptors shown here come from a woman over 75 with active or convalescent COVID-19.

The chain combines TRBV18 with TRBJ2-5, with 7 nucleotides matching TRBD2. V dropped 2 bases and J dropped 5; count of bases not matched to a gene: 8. CDR1 KGHSH and CDR2 LQKENI come from the germline V gene. The CDR3 runs 15 residues. CDR3 sequence reads: CASSPGGGRMETQYF. The CDR3 nucleotides are TGTGCCAGCTCACCAGGCGGCGGGAGAATGGAGACCCAGTACTTC.

CDR3 protein: CASSQDRGGNYGYTF. The CDR3 DNA sequence: TGCGCCAGCAGCCAAGATCGGGGGGGCAACTATGGCTACACCTTC. The V gene is TRBV4-1, the J gene TRBJ1-2, with TRBD1 as a possible D gene (6 bases). The CDR3 contains 15 residues. CDR1 is MGHRA and CDR2 is YSYEKL in the germline V gene. Trimming removed 0 bases at V and 2 bases at J, with 10 bases between.

This chain uses TRBV30 with TRBJ1-2; TRBD1 aligns across 8 bases. In germline, CDR1 is GTSNPN, CDR2 SVGIG (reference sequence). Losses at the gene ends were 3 bases for V and 0 bases for J; bases not matched to a gene: 0. The CDR3 loop spans 13 amino acids. CDR3: CAWRTGANYGYTF. In DNA, the CDR3 is TGTGCCTGGAGGACAGGGGCTAACTATGGCTACACCTTC.

The DNA of the CDR3 is TGTGCCAGCAGCGATTTCCAGGGGGCTGTCGCTCAGCCCCAGCATTTT. Translated: CASSDFQGAVAQPQHF. The chain employs TRBV7-8 and TRBJ1-5; 8 nucleotides line up with TRBD1. This CDR3 is 16 amino acids long. J was trimmed by 6 bases and V by 5 bases; bases with no gene match: 12. The germline gives CDR1 SGHVS, CDR2 FQNEAQ.

The gene calls are TRBV7-2 and TRBJ2-2, with D perhaps matching TRBD2 (6 bases). V was shortened by 1 base and J by 2 bases, with 17 bases between the two germline ends. This CDR3 spans 18 amino acids. Germline assignment: CDR1 SGHTA and CDR2 FQGNSA. The CDR3, as DNA: TGTGCCAGCAGCTTAGGTGGACATGGGGGGATTAACACCGGGGAGCTGTTTTTT. The encoded protein is CASSLGGHGGINTGELFF.

This rearrangement joins TRBV10-2 to TRBJ1-1; possibly TRBD1 for D (5 bases). The CDR3 extends over 14 amino acids. Germline assignment: CDR1 WSHSY and CDR2 SAAADI. With 3 bases removed from V and 0 bases from J, the gap between germline ends came to 8 bases. The CDR3 reads CASSETGLNTEAFF. In DNA, the CDR3 is TGCGCCAGCAGTGAAACAGGATTGAACACTGAAGCTTTCTTT.

This clone appeared a single time. V usage is TRBV28 and J usage is TRBJ2-3; 16 bases match TRBD2. CDR1 and CDR2 from the germline V gene are MDHEN and SYDVKM. This CDR3 contains 17 residues. After removal of 5 bases from V and 6 bases from J, the junction contained 8 bases not matched to a gene. The CDR3 DNA reads TGTGCCAGCAGTACCCCGGGACTAGCGGGAGGGAGGGATACGCAGTATTTT. Protein product: CASSTPGLAGGRDTQYF.

The sample holds a few counts of this clone. The rearrangement links TRBV20-1 to TRBJ2-7; possible D gene TRBD2, 5 bases. The length of the CDR3 is 10 residues. V lost 5 bases and J 7 bases, leaving 9 bases between the germline ends. Germline V gene lookup returns CDR1 DFQATT and CDR2 SNEGSKA (reference sequence). In DNA, the CDR3 is TGCAGTGCTCTAGCCTTTGAGCAGTACTTC. Translated: CSALAFEQYF.

This clone has more than one count but fewer than ten. The gene calls are TRBV19 and TRBJ2-7; 10 bases are shared with TRBD1. Per the germline V gene, CDR1 is LNHDA and CDR2 is SQIVND (reference sequence). With V trimmed by 6 bases and J by 1 base, 9 bases remained unmatched. The CDR3 covers 16 residues. CDR3 sequence reads: CASSQPAGQGSYEQYF. CDR3 DNA: TGTGCCAGTAGCCAACCCGCGGGACAGGGGTCCTACGAGCAGTACTTC. Using reference TRBV19 and TRBJ2-7 for the parts outside the CDR3, the full variable domain is DGGITQSPKYLFRKEGQNVTLSCEQNLNHDAMYWYRQDPGQGLRLIYYSQIVNDFQKGDIAEGYSVSREKKESFPLTVTSAQKNPTAFYLCASSQPAGQGSYEQYFGPGTRLTVT.

The gene calls are TRBV2 and TRBJ1-5; TRBD1 matches 8 bases. Germline values: CDR1 SNHLY, CDR2 FYNNEI. V was pared by 8 bases and J by 7 bases, with 7 bases of the junction left unmatched. This CDR3 spans 13 amino acids. CDR3 in amino acids: CASRGQGNQPQHF. CDR3 nucleotides: TGTGCCAGCCGTGGACAGGGTAACCAGCCCCAGCATTTT.

V is TRBV6-5 and J is TRBJ2-7, with 12 bases fitting TRBD2. Germline lookup yields CDR1 MNHEY and CDR2 SVGAGI. J lost 2 bases, V lost 5 bases, and 1 base had no gene match. The CDR3 is 14 residues long. The CDR3 DNA reads as TGTGCCAGCAGTCGACTAGCGGGGGCCTACGAGCAGTACTTC. This sequence encodes CASSRLAGAYEQYF.

This chain joins TRBV5-4 and TRBJ2-7; 14 bases are a match to TRBD2. The V gene's germline CDR1 is SGHNT and CDR2 YYREEE (reference sequence). Trimming removed 4 bases from V and 1 base from J; junction bases left unmatched: 7. The CDR3 sequence is 17 residues long. The CDR3 region is CASSIGLAGGLSYEQYF. Written as DNA, the CDR3 is TGTGCCAGCAGCATCGGACTAGCGGGAGGCTTATCCTACGAGCAGTACTTC.